The T cell receptor beta chain under discussion was sequenced for a study of cytomegalovirus exposure and HLA in healthy donors. V was cut by 8 bases and J by 3 bases, with 17 bases left in between. The germline V gene encodes CDR1 LNHDA and CDR2 SQIVND (reference sequence). CDR3 size: 15 residues. Regarding the study as a whole: CMV antigen specificity of a few CMV-associated chains was confirmed in vitro. As immune exposure information, only CMV serostatus was available.

About this clone itself: What it binds is unknown.

In the PCR, 60 Vbeta and 13 Jbeta primers were used. Only in-frame clones appear in the TCRdb table, and some are missing; sequencing was by immunoSEQ multiplex PCR. The sample yields around 31,000 clones, about 60% seen once. The receptor was isolated from a male donor in good health and CMV-seropositive. The gene calls are TRBV19 and TRBJ2-1; D possibly corresponds to TRBD2 (6 bases). Sequenced material: PBMCs. CDR3 nucleotides: TGTGCCAGTGCCCCCCTTGGCGGGGACTACAATGAGCAGTTCTTC. Protein product: CASAPLGGDYNEQFF.